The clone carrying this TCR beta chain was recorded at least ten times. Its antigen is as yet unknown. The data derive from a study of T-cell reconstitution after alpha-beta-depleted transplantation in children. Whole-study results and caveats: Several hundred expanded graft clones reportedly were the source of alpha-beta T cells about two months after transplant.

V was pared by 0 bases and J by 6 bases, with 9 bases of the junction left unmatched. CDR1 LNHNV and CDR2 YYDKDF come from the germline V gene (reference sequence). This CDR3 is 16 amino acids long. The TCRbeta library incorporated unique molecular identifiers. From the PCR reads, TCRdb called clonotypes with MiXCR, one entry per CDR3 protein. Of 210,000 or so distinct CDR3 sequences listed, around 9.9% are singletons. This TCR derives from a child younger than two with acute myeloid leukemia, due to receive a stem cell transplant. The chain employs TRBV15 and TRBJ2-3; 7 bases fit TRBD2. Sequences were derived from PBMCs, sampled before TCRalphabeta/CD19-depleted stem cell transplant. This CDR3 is CATSRDRVGAGDTQYF. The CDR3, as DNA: TGTGCCACCAGCAGAGATCGGGTCGGAGCGGGGGATACGCAGTATTTT.